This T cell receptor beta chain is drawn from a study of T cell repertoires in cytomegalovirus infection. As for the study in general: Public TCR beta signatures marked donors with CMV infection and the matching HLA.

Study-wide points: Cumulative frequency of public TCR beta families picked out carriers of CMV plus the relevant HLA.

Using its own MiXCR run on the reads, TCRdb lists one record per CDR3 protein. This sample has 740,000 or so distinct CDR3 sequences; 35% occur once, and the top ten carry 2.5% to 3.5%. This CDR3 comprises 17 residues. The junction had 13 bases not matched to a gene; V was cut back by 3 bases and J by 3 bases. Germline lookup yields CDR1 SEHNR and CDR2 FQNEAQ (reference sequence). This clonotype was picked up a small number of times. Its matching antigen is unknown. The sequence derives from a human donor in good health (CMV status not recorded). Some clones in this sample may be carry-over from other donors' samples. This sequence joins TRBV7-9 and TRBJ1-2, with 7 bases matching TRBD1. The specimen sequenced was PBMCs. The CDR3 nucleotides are TGTGCCAGCAGCTTTGGGGCCCCCGGGACAGAGGACTATGGCTACACCTTC. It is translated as CASSFGAPGTEDYGYTF.